This T cell receptor beta chain was captured by sequencing in a study of OX40 agonist ivuxolimab in advanced cancers. Overall study context: Every 2 weeks, ivuxolimab was infused into the patients intravenously at between 0.01 and 10 mg/kg.

This clone has only one observation. Its antigen remains unidentified. The length of the CDR3 is 14 residues. The germline gives CDR1 SGHNT, CDR2 YYREEE (reference sequence). Assay: immunoSEQ multiplex PCR; the TCRdb copy retains only in-frame clones and omits some. The sample consists of about 62,000 clones, around 84% of them appearing once. General study points: Both blood CD4+ and CD8+ T cells showed clonal growth by week 6 at 0.1 to 3.0 mg/kg.

The TCR comes from an adult with an advanced solid tumor such as melanoma, head and neck, liver or kidney cancer. Sequences were derived from CD4+ or CD8+ T cells sorted from blood, sampled in a trial of the OX40 agonist ivuxolimab. The J gene is TRBJ2-5, the V gene TRBV5-4; D is unresolved. The DNA matches TRBJ2-7 better at its end, which makes the J call doubtful. Here the CDR3 reads CASSLELASGEQYF. The CDR3 coding sequence is TGTGCCAGCAGCTTGGAATTAGCCTCGGGCGAGCAGTACTTC.